The T cell receptor (beta chain) described here comes from a study of CD8 T cells in Susac syndrome. When the RNA was reverse transcribed, random hexamers were used with an input of about 0.5 to 1 ug. TCRdb reanalysed the immunoSEQ multiplex PCR reads using MiXCR and keeps one entry per CDR3 protein. In the table there are about 76,000 distinct CDR3 sequences, about 91% of which are singletons. The V gene lost 5 bases and the J gene lost 2 bases, with 9 bases spanning the gap. The CDR3 loop spans 13 amino acids. The TCR sequence derives from a human donor with multiple sclerosis. The sample was CD8+ T cells from PBMCs. The chain links TRBV12-3 or TRBV12-4 to TRBJ2-5, with D maybe TRBD2 (5 bases). The CDR3 protein is CASSEGAQETQYF. Written as DNA, the CDR3 is TGTGCCAGCAGTGAGGGTGCGCAAGAGACCCAGTACTTC.